This T cell receptor (beta chain) was sequenced in a study of cytomegalovirus exposure and HLA in healthy donors. Overall study findings and caveats: Later, TCR association rates were found to vary by HLA locus, highest for DRB1 and lowest for HLA-C. Among TCR beta chains, those listed as cytomegalovirus-associated numbered some 160.

The PCR used 60 Vbeta and 13 Jbeta primers. Per the authors' pipeline: There were around 80 million unique TCR beta chains by a later count, and some 11 million of them were shared. This table comes from immunoSEQ multiplex PCR, and its TCRdb copy is limited to in-frame clones, with some not included. The V and J calls and clone size were taken over from that table, and D and trimming were inferred from the DNA. The sample carries about 260,000 clones, approximately 70% recorded once. The germline gives CDR1 MDHEN, CDR2 SYDVKM. This CDR3 is built from 15 residues. The V end lost 6 bases, the J end lost 2 bases, and 14 bases lay between the germline ends. On this clone itself: The target antigen is unknown.

The receptor was derived from a female donor in good health and CMV-seronegative. Sequenced material: PBMCs. This sequence joins TRBV28 and TRBJ1-5, with a weak D call TRBD1 (6 bases). The CDR3 DNA reads TGTGCCAGCAGCAAACAGGGTTGGCGCAATCAGCCCCAGCATTTT. Translated: CASSKQGWRNQPQHF.